These T cell receptor beta chains were read from a single sample in a study of cytomegalovirus exposure and HLA in healthy donors. Libraries were prepared by immunoSEQ multiplex PCR; TCRdb keeps only in-frame clonotypes and omits some of them. The data contain roughly 150,000 clones, approximately 91% of them seen just once; the ten biggest clones take up 3% to 3.5%. Input material: PBMCs. These receptors all stem from a woman between 18 and 30 years old in good health and CMV-seropositive. Each CDR3 is given with its conserved first and last residue. D genes are given only for firm matches. The size entry is marked missing in some rows and otherwise reads once, few, many or a size class.

d_call: TRBD2; clone_size: once; v_call: TRBV7-2; j_call: TRBJ2-1; cdr3_nt: TGTGCCAGCAGCCGCGGGACTAGCGGGAGTCATGAGCAGTTCTTC; cdr3_aa: CASSRGTSGSHEQFF
d_call: TRBD1; clone_size: -; v_call: TRBV5-1; j_call: TRBJ2-1; cdr3_nt: TGCGCCAGCAGTCAAAACACAGGGGGAACCTACAATGAGCAGTTCTTC; cdr3_aa: CASSQNTGGTYNEQFF
d_call: TRBD2; clone_size: -; v_call: TRBV2; j_call: TRBJ2-5; cdr3_nt: TGTGCCAGCAGTACGGGACTAGCCCAAGAGACCCAGTACTTC; cdr3_aa: CASSTGLAQETQYF
d_call: -; clone_size: -; v_call: TRBV11-3; j_call: TRBJ2-3; cdr3_nt: TGTGCCAGCAGCCCTACCCGTGGCGGAATCTTCAGCACAGATACGCAGTATTTT; cdr3_aa: CASSPTRGGIFSTDTQYF
d_call: -; clone_size: -; v_call: TRBV18; j_call: TRBJ1-4; cdr3_nt: TGTGCCAGCTCACTAGCGGGGGGCGCAACTAATGAAAAACTGTTTTTT; cdr3_aa: CASSLAGGATNEKLFF
d_call: -; clone_size: once; v_call: TRBV29-1; j_call: TRBJ1-4; cdr3_nt: TGCAGCGTTGAAGAGGGCAGCAATAATGAAAAACTGTTTTTT; cdr3_aa: CSVEEGSNNEKLFF
d_call: -; clone_size: -; v_call: TRBV15; j_call: TRBJ1-3; cdr3_nt: TGTGCCACCAGCCCTCACCACAGGGCCACTGGAAACACCATATATTTT; cdr3_aa: CATSPHHRATGNTIYF
d_call: -; clone_size: -; v_call: TRBV30; j_call: TRBJ1-2; cdr3_nt: -; cdr3_aa: CAWSVPPKSYGYTF
d_call: TRBD1; clone_size: -; v_call: TRBV5-4; j_call: TRBJ1-4; cdr3_nt: TGTGCCAGCAGCGGAAAAGGGACAGGGAGAAATGAAAAACTGTTTTTT; cdr3_aa: CASSGKGTGRNEKLFF
d_call: TRBD2; clone_size: -; v_call: TRBV7-8; j_call: TRBJ2-2; cdr3_nt: TGTGCCAGCAGCCGAAGGGGCGGGAGCGCCGGGGAGCTGTTTTTT; cdr3_aa: CASSRRGGSAGELFF
d_call: -; clone_size: -; v_call: TRBV18; j_call: TRBJ2-5; cdr3_nt: TGTGCCAGCTCACCGCAGCAGGGCGAGACCCAGTACTTC; cdr3_aa: CASSPQQGETQYF
d_call: -; clone_size: -; v_call: TRBV29-1; j_call: TRBJ2-7; cdr3_nt: TGCAGCGTTGAGGTCAGGTCCTACGAGCAGTACTTC; cdr3_aa: CSVEVRSYEQYF
d_call: -; clone_size: -; v_call: TRBV28; j_call: TRBJ1-5; cdr3_nt: TGTGCCAGCAGTTTCCTAGAATATAGCAATCAGCCCCAGCATTTT; cdr3_aa: CASSFLEYSNQPQHF
d_call: TRBD2; clone_size: -; v_call: TRBV27; j_call: TRBJ2-1; cdr3_nt: TGTGCCAGCAGCCTCGGGACTAGCGGGAGTTTCTCCTACAATGAGCAGTTCTTC; cdr3_aa: CASSLGTSGSFSYNEQFF
d_call: -; clone_size: -; v_call: TRBV10-3; j_call: TRBJ2-3; cdr3_nt: TGTGCCATCGGGCAGGACACAGATACGCAGTATTTT; cdr3_aa: CAIGQDTDTQYF
d_call: TRBD1; clone_size: -; v_call: TRBV4-1; j_call: TRBJ2-7; cdr3_nt: TGCGCCAGCAGCCAGGGACAGGGGATCCCTTCCTACGAGCAGTACTTC; cdr3_aa: CASSQGQGIPSYEQYF
d_call: -; clone_size: -; v_call: TRBV5-1; j_call: TRBJ2-3; cdr3_nt: TGCGCCAGCAGCTTGGTGGGTTCGGGGACAGATACGCAGTATTTT; cdr3_aa: CASSLVGSGTDTQYF
d_call: -; clone_size: few; v_call: TRBV10-1; j_call: TRBJ1-2; cdr3_nt: TGCGCCAGCAGTGAAGAACACGCTAACTATGGCTACACCTTC; cdr3_aa: CASSEEHANYGYTF